The source of this T cell receptor beta chain is a study of T cell responses to AZD1222 COVID-19 vaccine. Profiling relied on immunoSEQ multiplex PCR, and the TCRdb table lists in-frame clones only, not all of them. The sample consists of over 130,000 clones, roughly 88% of them appearing once. Study-level results: A mostly white British donor set with more females was recruited, and clonal diversity was possibly underestimated.

Trimming took off 4 bases at V and 5 bases at J, with 17 bases between the two ends. The CDR3 is 15 amino acids. CDR1 is LNHDA, CDR2 SQIVND, per germline (reference sequence). On this clone: The antigen remains undetermined.

The chain links TRBV19 to TRBJ2-5, with TRBD2 as a possible D gene (7 bases). This material consisted of peripheral blood, taken 28 days after the second AZD1222 dose. The clonotype comes from an adult who received the AZD1222 COVID-19 vaccine. CDR3 amino acids: CASSTGGSLGETQYF. The CDR3 coding sequence is TGTGCCAGTAGTACGGGGGGCTCCCTCGGGGAGACCCAGTACTTC.